Detailed here is one T cell receptor beta chain. As yet, its antigen is unknown. The protocol was immunoSEQ multiplex PCR, while the TCRdb copy is restricted to in-frame clones and leaves out a portion. This table has over 2 million clones, roughly 96% appearing once. The study enrolled healthy HIV-negative adults without recent acute infections or vaccinations as donors. These data come from a study of shared clonotypes between healthy human individuals. The CDR3 has 15 residues. The junction had 4 bases not matched to a gene; V was cut back by 1 base and J by 5 bases. The V gene's germline CDR1 is SGHTA and CDR2 FQGNSA. Study results and caveats: Non-shared clonotypes displayed generation probabilities falling below those of clonotypes present in all four donors. A generally larger estimated richness was seen in naive subsets than in memory subsets.

Source material: naive CD4+ T cells sorted from blood. Subset meaning: CD45RA+ positively selected. The source is a man aged 18 to 29 in good health. The chain employs TRBV7-2 and TRBJ2-2; 7 bases fit TRBD2. Here the CDR3 reads CASSLVLAATGELFF. CDR3 nucleotide sequence: TGTGCCAGCAGCTTAGTCCTAGCGGCGACCGGGGAGCTGTTTTTT.